These 16 T cell receptor beta chains share one sample of origin, sequenced in a study of human T cells and chemical hapten exposure. TCRdb processed the RACE reads anew with MiXCR; each CDR3 protein has one entry. The table records 42,000 or so distinct CDR3 sequences, around 9% of them present only once. The time point is: patch test 2, 6 weeks after DPC sensitization. The treatment here: therapeutic diphenylcyclopropenone sensitization with weekly scalp DPC. This sample comprised whole blood, obtained in connection with sensitization to the hapten diphenylcyclopropenone (DPC). Receptors were obtained from a woman aged 40 to 50 with alopecia areata. Some clones in this sample may be carry-over from other donors' samples.

The V call is TRBV12-3 or TRBV12-4, the J call TRBJ2-3; perhaps TRBD1 as D (6 bases). This CDR3 spans 16 amino acids. Trimming shortened V by 7 bases and J by 0 bases, and 17 bases separated the two germline ends. As DNA, the CDR3 is TGTGCCAGCACCCTCGGTAGGGGGATCAGCACAGATACGCAGTATTTT. It translates to CASTLGRGISTDTQYF.

This clonotype was counted many times. This chain joins TRBV28 and TRBJ1-2; D remains ambiguous. Germline CDR1 is MDHEN and CDR2 is SYDVKM. The CDR3 extends over 13 amino acids. With 7 bases removed from V and 8 bases from J, the gap between germline ends came to 17 bases. The CDR3 DNA sequence: TGTGCCAGCACGGGATCCGTTCGTATGGGCTACACCTTC. As protein: CASTGSVRMGYTF.

This clonotype occurred a few times. V and J are TRBV6-5 and TRBJ1-1; 9 bases line up with TRBD1. The germline V gene has CDR1 MNHEY and CDR2 SVGAGI. V lost 5 bases to trimming and J lost 11 bases; unmatched junction nucleotides: 6. CDR3 size: 12 residues. The DNA of the CDR3 is TGTGCCAGCAGTCGACAGGGGGATCCGGCTTTCTTT. Protein: CASSRQGDPAFF.

The chain recombines TRBV19 with TRBJ1-5, with D possibly TRBD1 on 6 matching bases. This CDR3 is 13 amino acids long. V was cut by 5 bases and J by 7 bases, with 12 bases left in between. CDR1 is LNHDA, CDR2 SQIVND, per germline (reference sequence). The CDR3 DNA is TGTGCCAGTAGTCCAACACAGGGACAGCCCCAGCATTTT. The encoded protein is CASSPTQGQPQHF.

In its sample, this clonotype was seen many times. This rearrangement joins TRBV6-2 or TRBV6-3 to TRBJ1-1; D uncertain. Germline assignment: CDR1 MNHEY and CDR2 SVGEGT. CDR3 size: 16 residues. With 6 bases removed from V and 0 bases from J, the gap between germline ends came to 17 bases. CDR3 sequence (DNA): TGTGCCAGCAGCCGCGTCCGTCGACGGATGAACACTGAAGCTTTCTTT. Protein sequence: CASSRVRRRMNTEAFF.

This clonotype came up many times. This chain uses TRBV3-1 with TRBJ2-5; perhaps TRBD2 as D (6 bases). Trimming cost V 0 bases and J 4 bases, with 21 bases left between them. The CDR3 loop spans 18 amino acids. Germline V gives CDR1 LGHDT, CDR2 YNNKEL (reference sequence). The CDR3 loop is CASSQDLVERAEAETQYF. The CDR3 bases are TGTGCCAGCAGCCAAGATCTTGTTGAGCGGGCGGAGGCAGAGACCCAGTACTTC.

This clonotype was found a few times. The rearrangement links TRBV14 to TRBJ1-6; unclear D gene. V gave up 4 bases and J gave up 6 bases, with 10 bases separating them. The length of the CDR3 is 14 residues. Germline V gene data show CDR1 as SGHDN and CDR2 as FVKESK. The CDR3 sequence: CASSPRHLNSPLHF. For the CDR3, the DNA is TGTGCCAGCAGCCCCCGGCACCTTAATTCACCCCTCCACTTT.

This clonotype was observed many times. This chain connects TRBV6-6 to TRBJ1-3, with TRBD1 matching over 9 bases. CDR1 MNHNY and CDR2 SVGAGI come from the germline V gene (reference sequence). This CDR3 has 15 residues. With 4 bases clipped from V and 4 bases from J, the junction kept 5 bases outside the gene matches. The DNA for the CDR3 is TGTGCCAGCAGTTCGGACAGGGGAGGCGGAAACACCATATATTTT. Residues: CASSSDRGGGNTIYF.

The chain couples TRBV2 to TRBJ2-7; perhaps TRBD2 as D (7 bases). The CDR3 is 14 amino acids. Germline CDR1 and CDR2: SNHLY and FYNNEI. V shed 5 bases and J shed 3 bases, with 14 bases lying between them. The CDR3 DNA is TGTGCCAGCAGTACGGAGAGGGGGGGCTACGAGCAGTACTTC. Its translation: CASSTERGGYEQYF. Combining the CDR3 with reference TRBV2 and TRBJ2-7 gives the whole variable domain EPEVTQTPSHQVTQMGQEVILRCVPISNHLYFYWYRQILGQKVEFLVSFYNNEISEKSEIFDDQFSVERPDGSNFTLKIRSTKLEDSAMYFCASSTERGGYEQYFGPGTRLTVT.

This clonotype was seen many times. The V and J genes are TRBV5-8 and TRBJ1-6, with D maybe TRBD1 (6 bases). V lost 1 base, J lost 7 bases, and 12 bases lay in between. The CDR3 runs 15 residues. The germline CDR1 and CDR2 sequences are SGHTS and YDEGEE. The CDR3 sequence: CASSLRGAGNSPLHF. The CDR3 DNA is TGTGCCAGCAGCTTGAGGGGGGCTGGGAATTCACCCCTCCACTTT.

This clonotype has ten or more counts. This chain uses TRBV7-2 with TRBJ2-7; D not certain. CDR1 is SGHTA, CDR2 FQGNSA, per germline. CDR3 length equals 13 residues. Between the trimmed V and J ends, which lost 4 bases and 11 bases, there was a span of 18 bases. The CDR3 nucleotides are TGTGCCAGCAGCTCCCCACCGCAGACTCGAAAGTACTTC. It encodes CASSSPPQTRKYF.

This clonotype was seen at least ten times. This chain joins TRBV4-3 and TRBJ1-1; 8 bases map to TRBD1. Germline V gives CDR1 LGHNA, CDR2 YSLEER. Germline trimming cut 4 bases from V and 3 bases from J; bases unmatched to any gene: 7. The CDR3 spans 15 residues. Here the CDR3 reads CASSLRGRSDTEAFF. In DNA, the CDR3 is TGCGCCAGCAGCCTCAGGGGGCGGTCGGACACTGAAGCTTTCTTT.

This clonotype was recorded at least ten times. This chain joins TRBV30 and TRBJ2-5, with 8 nucleotides matching TRBD1. The CDR3 runs 14 residues. CDR1 is GTSNPN, CDR2 SVGIG, per germline (reference sequence). With V trimmed by 3 bases and J by 4 bases, 7 bases remained unmatched. CDR3 sequence reads: CAWSAGQGGETQYF. In DNA, the CDR3 is TGTGCCTGGAGCGCCGGACAGGGTGGAGAGACCCAGTACTTC.

The genes are TRBV5-1 and TRBJ1-2; possible D gene TRBD1, 6 bases. V shed 1 base and J shed 8 bases, with 24 bases lying between them. Germline CDR1 and CDR2: SGHRS and YFSETQ. The CDR3 covers 17 residues. In nucleotides, the CDR3 is TGCGCCAGCAGCTTGAAAGGTAGCAGGGGACTTGAGATCGGCTACACCTTC. Its translation: CASSLKGSRGLEIGYTF.

This clonotype was detected many times. J is TRBJ2-7 and V is TRBV27; D gene uncertain. The V and J ends lost 8 bases and 3 bases respectively, with 2 bases between them. CDR3 length: 9 residues. CDR1 is MNHEY and CDR2 is SMNVEV in the germline V gene (reference sequence). CDR3 nucleotide sequence: TGTGCCAGCGGCTACGAGCAGTACTTC. Translated, it gives CASGYEQYF.

This clonotype has only a few counts. The V and J genes are TRBV6-2 or TRBV6-3 and TRBJ2-1, with D tentatively TRBD2 (6 bases). With 7 bases removed from V and 4 bases from J, the gap between germline ends came to 8 bases. The CDR3 totals 12 residues. Germline assignment: CDR1 MNHEY and CDR2 SVGEGT. The DNA for the CDR3 is TGTGCCAGCAAGGAGGGGTACAATGAGCAGTTCTTC. This sequence encodes CASKEGYNEQFF.